The 28 T cell receptor beta chains below were found in one sample sequenced in a study of blood T cell repertoires in COVID-19. Libraries were prepared by immunoSEQ multiplex PCR; TCRdb keeps only in-frame clonotypes and omits some of them. The sample lists some 190,000 clones; around 84% were seen once. The sequencing input was PBMCs or T cells enriched from blood (not recorded which). These receptors came from a young woman who had been exposed to COVID-19.

This clone has only a few counts. The V call is TRBV7-3, the J call TRBJ1-3, with TRBD1 identical over 8 bases. CDR3 length: 15 amino acids. Germline V gives CDR1 SGHTA, CDR2 FQGTGA. V was clipped by 3 bases and J by 4 bases; unmatched bases: 5. The chain's CDR3 is CASSFRTGSGNTIYF. Here the CDR3 DNA reads TGTGCCAGCAGCTTTAGGACAGGGTCCGGAAACACCATATATTTT. Full variable domain (remainder filled in from reference TRBV7-3 and TRBJ1-3): GAGVSQTPSNKVTEKGKYVELRCDPISGHTALYWYRQSLGQGPEFLIYFQGTGAADDSGLPNDRFFAVRPEGSVSTLKIQRTERGDSAVYLCASSFRTGSGNTIYFGEGSWLTVV.

V is TRBV6-5 and J is TRBJ1-1; weak D call: TRBD1 (6 bases). Germline lookup yields CDR1 MNHEY and CDR2 SVGAGI. This CDR3 contains 14 residues. Deletions cut 6 bases from V and 1 base from J, with 12 bases between. CDR3 in amino acids: CASSRGAGNTEAFF. The DNA for the CDR3 is TGTGCCAGCAGCCGGGGGGCGGGGAACACTGAAGCTTTCTTT.

Points on this clone: An end of the junction does not agree with germline; a read error may underlie this. V gene TRBV7-2 combines with J gene TRBJ1-2, with TRBD1 as a possible D gene (5 bases). The germline V gene encodes CDR1 SGHTA and CDR2 FQGNSA. CDR3 length: 13 amino acids. The CDR3 sequence: CASSLLSDNTIVF. The CDR3 DNA reads as TGTGCCAGCAGCTTATTATCGGACAACACGATTGTTTTC.

The rearrangement joins TRBV5-1 to TRBJ1-6; maybe TRBD1 (6 bases). V gave up 4 bases and J gave up 7 bases, with 27 bases separating them. The CDR3 runs to 19 residues. In germline, CDR1 is SGHRS, CDR2 YFSETQ. The CDR3 bases are TGCGCCAGCAGCCCCGGGGCAGGGGCTCTCCTTACTCTGAATTCACCCCTCCACTTT. Protein sequence: CASSPGAGALLTLNSPLHF.

The chain carries TRBV6-5 and TRBJ1-1, with 7 bases identical to TRBD1. The CDR3 totals 13 residues. The germline CDR1 and CDR2 sequences are MNHEY and SVGAGI. The junction had 5 bases not matched to a gene; V was cut back by 6 bases and J by 4 bases. DNA for the CDR3: TGTGCCAGCAGCTCAGGGGGGATCACTGAAGCTTTCTTT. Its protein product is CASSSGGITEAFF.

V gene TRBV10-3 combines with J gene TRBJ1-5; possible D gene TRBD1, 5 bases. The V and J ends lost 3 bases and 2 bases respectively, with 11 bases between them. There are 15 residues in the CDR3. Per the germline V gene, CDR1 is ENHRY and CDR2 is SYGVKD. The CDR3 here is CAISDKGRGNQPQHF. Written as DNA, the CDR3 is TGTGCCATCAGTGACAAAGGCAGGGGCAATCAGCCCCAGCATTTT.

The chain uses TRBV19 and TRBJ1-5, with 7 bases identical to TRBD1. The V segment lost 6 bases and the J segment 9 bases; nucleotides outside the gene matches: 5. The length of the CDR3 is 12 residues. From germline, CDR1 is LNHDA and CDR2 SQIVND (reference sequence). The CDR3 is CASSDRVWPQHF. Here the CDR3 DNA reads TGTGCCAGTAGCGACAGGGTCTGGCCCCAGCATTTT.

V and J are TRBV19 and TRBJ2-7; D perhaps matches TRBD2 (5 bases). This CDR3 region has 12 residues. From germline, CDR1 is LNHDA and CDR2 SQIVND (reference sequence). V was pared by 3 bases and J by 4 bases, with 7 bases between. This CDR3 is CASSMDFYEQYF. In DNA, the CDR3 is TGTGCCAGTAGTATGGACTTTTACGAGCAGTACTTC.

This clone came up a few times. The chain is built from TRBV18 and TRBJ2-7, with D uncertain. This CDR3 comprises 12 residues. V lost 3 bases and J 2 bases, leaving 5 bases between the germline ends. Per the germline V gene, CDR1 is KGHSH and CDR2 is LQKENI. The CDR3 DNA is TGTGCCAGCTCACCTGAGGCCTACGAGCAGTACTTC. This encodes CASSPEAYEQYF.

This clone was recorded once. V usage is TRBV3-1 (or the pseudogene TRBV3-2) and J usage is TRBJ2-5, with 9 bases aligning to TRBD2. Germline V gives CDR1 LGHDT, CDR2 YNNKEL (reference sequence). J gave up 5 bases and V 0 bases, and 7 bases lay outside the gene matches. This CDR3 comprises 16 residues. The CDR3: CASSQDEVAGVETQYF. DNA of the CDR3: TGTGCCAGCAGCCAAGATGAGGTAGCGGGGGTTGAGACCCAGTACTTC.

J is TRBJ1-6 and V is TRBV15; no reliable D call. The length of the CDR3 is 16 residues. Between the trimmed V and J ends, which lost 1 base and 10 bases, there was a span of 17 bases. Germline V gene lookup returns CDR1 LNHNV and CDR2 YYDKDF (reference sequence). The CDR3 nucleotides are TGTGCCACCAGCAGAGTCCCTAGCACGGGAGTATCACCCCTCCACTTT. Its translation: CATSRVPSTGVSPLHF. The full variable domain, completed using reference TRBV15 and TRBJ1-6, is DAMVIQNPRYQVTQFGKPVTLSCSQTLNHNVMYWYQQKSSQAPKLLFHYYDKDFNNEADTPDNFQSRRPNTSFCFLDIRSPGLGDTAMYLCATSRVPSTGVSPLHFGNGTRLTVT.

The V gene is TRBV19, the J gene TRBJ2-1; the match to TRBD2 covers 12 bases. This CDR3 has 16 residues. Germline CDR1 LNHDA, CDR2 SQIVND (reference sequence). V gave up 5 bases and J gave up 4 bases; unmatched junction bases: 6. The CDR3 reads CASSPTSGGLYNEQFF. CDR3 DNA sequence: TGTGCCAGTAGTCCAACTAGCGGGGGGTTATACAATGAGCAGTTCTTC.

The chain is built from TRBV10-3 and TRBJ1-3; D is undetermined. Trimming left V 2 bases short and J 4 bases short, with 18 bases between. CDR3 length: 17 amino acids. The V gene's germline CDR1 is ENHRY and CDR2 SYGVKD. CDR3 region: CAISEGNRLRNGNTIYF. The CDR3 nucleotides read TGTGCCATCAGTGAGGGCAACCGATTAAGAAACGGAAACACCATATATTTT.

The rearrangement joins TRBV6-5 to TRBJ1-2; TRBD1 might be the D (6 bases). The CDR3 extends over 13 amino acids. Trimming removed 9 bases at V and 5 bases at J, with 16 bases between. The germline gives CDR1 MNHEY, CDR2 SVGAGI. CDR3 nucleotide sequence: TGTGCCAGTACGGGACAACGGTGGTATGGCTACACCTTC. The encoded protein is CASTGQRWYGYTF.

The chain uses TRBV2 and TRBJ1-1; D may be TRBD1 (6 bases). CDR1 and CDR2 (germline): SNHLY, FYNNEI. CDR3 length: 13 amino acids. V gave up 6 bases and J gave up 5 bases, with 13 bases separating them. For the CDR3, the DNA is TGTGCCAGCAGGGAGGACAGTCGGACTGAAGCTTTCTTT. The encoded protein is CASREDSRTEAFF.

In this sample, this clone turned up once. The CDR3 DNA reads TGCGCCAGCAGCCAATTTAGCGGGGGGGAAGATGGAGAGACCCAGTACTTC. Encoded protein: CASSQFSGGEDGETQYF. The chain combines TRBV4-3 with TRBJ2-5, with 11 bases aligning to TRBD2. Germline CDR1 reads LGHNA; CDR2 reads YSLEER. J was trimmed by 4 bases and V by 2 bases; bases with no gene match: 9. The CDR3 spans 17 residues.

This chain uses TRBV7-2 with TRBJ2-4, with a possible D match to TRBD2 (6 bases). In germline, CDR1 is SGHTA, CDR2 FQGNSA. CDR3 length: 16 amino acids. V lost 5 bases and J 3 bases, leaving 17 bases between the germline ends. CDR3 DNA sequence: TGTGCCAGCAGCCCCGTTAGGGGCGGGGTCAAAAACATTCAGTACTTC. This gives the protein CASSPVRGGVKNIQYF.

This clone was found once. The gene calls are TRBV25-1 and TRBJ1-1; possible D gene TRBD1, 5 bases. Trimming removed 7 bases at V and 1 base at J, with 10 bases between. CDR1 is MGHDK, CDR2 SYGVNS, per germline. The CDR3 contains 13 residues. The CDR3 loop reads CASTKQGNTEAFF. The CDR3, as DNA: TGTGCCAGCACAAAGCAGGGGAACACTGAAGCTTTCTTT.

V gene TRBV3-1 (or the pseudogene TRBV3-2) combines with J gene TRBJ2-6; maybe TRBD2 (5 bases). The germline V and J ends were trimmed by 2 bases and 2 bases, with 10 bases remaining between them. The CDR3 runs 16 residues. Germline CDR1 reads LGHDT; CDR2 reads YNNKEL (reference sequence). In nucleotides, the CDR3 is TGTGCCAGCAGCCAACCCCTCGGGGCTGGGGCCAACGTCCTGACTTTC. The encoded protein is CASSQPLGAGANVLTF.

This chain connects TRBV5-1 to TRBJ1-6; D unresolved. V lost 0 bases, J lost 0 bases, and 10 bases lay in between. The CDR3 covers 17 residues. Germline assignment: CDR1 SGHRS and CDR2 YFSETQ. The DNA for the CDR3 is TGCGCCAGCAGCTTGGCCGGGGTCAGCTCCTATAATTCACCCCTCCACTTT. Its translation is CASSLAGVSSYNSPLHF.

V gene TRBV30 combines with J gene TRBJ2-2, with 7 bases matching TRBD2. Germline V gene data show CDR1 as GTSNPN and CDR2 as SVGIG (reference sequence). V gave up 0 bases and J gave up 1 base; unmatched junction bases: 5. The CDR3 is 16 residues long. CDR3 DNA: TGTGCCTGGAGTGTACCTCAGCGGGGGAACACCGGGGAGCTGTTTTTT. It encodes CAWSVPQRGNTGELFF. The full variable domain, completed using reference TRBV30 and TRBJ2-2, is SQTIHQWPATLVQPVGSPLSLECTVEGTSNPNLYWYRQAAGRGLQLLFYSVGIGQISSEVPQNLSASRPQDRQFILSSKKLLLSDSGFYLCAWSVPQRGNTGELFFGEGSRLTVL.

This clone was observed a few times. The chain employs TRBV13 and TRBJ1-1, with 7 bases matching TRBD1. The germline V gene encodes CDR1 PRHDT and CDR2 FYEKMQ (reference sequence). The CDR3 is made up of 14 amino acids. Trimming removed 5 bases from V and 2 bases from J; junction bases left unmatched: 5. CDR3: CASSDGTVNTEAFF. The CDR3 region has the DNA TGTGCCAGCAGCGATGGGACAGTCAACACTGAAGCTTTCTTT. Filled out from reference TRBV13 and TRBJ1-1, the complete variable domain reads AAGVIQSPRHLIKEKRETATLKCYPIPRHDTVYWYQQGPGQDPQFLISFYEKMQSDKGSIPDRFSAQQFSDYHSELNMSSLELGDSALYFCASSDGTVNTEAFFGQGTRLTVV.

The chain combines TRBV4-1 with TRBJ1-4; TRBD1 agrees at 7 bases. The length of the CDR3 is 14 residues. CDR1 is MGHRA, CDR2 YSYEKL, per germline. Trimming removed 7 bases from V and 6 bases from J; junction bases left unmatched: 8. CDR3 sequence reads: CASNRGQGDEKLFF. In nucleotides, the CDR3 is TGCGCCAGCAATCGGGGGCAGGGGGATGAAAAACTGTTTTTT.

The chain carries TRBV24-1 and TRBJ2-6; D might be TRBD2 (6 bases). The CDR3 runs to 14 residues. CDR1 and CDR2 from the germline V gene are KGHDR and SFDVKD. Trimming removed 4 bases at V and 3 bases at J, with 6 bases between. The DNA for the CDR3 is TGTGCCACCAGTGAGCGGGGTGGGGCCAACGTCCTGACTTTC. Protein: CATSERGGANVLTF.

The V call is TRBV7-6, the J call TRBJ1-1; tentatively, D is TRBD1 (5 bases). The CDR3 covers 15 residues. Germline V gives CDR1 SGHVS, CDR2 FNYEAQ. V lost 5 bases to trimming and J lost 4 bases, with 17 bases between them. The CDR3 here is CASSVNPGGGTEAFF. CDR3 nucleotide sequence: TGTGCCAGCAGCGTTAACCCGGGGGGGGGCACTGAAGCTTTCTTT.

The chain uses TRBV19 and TRBJ1-5; possibly TRBD1 for D (5 bases). CDR1 is LNHDA and CDR2 is SQIVND in the germline V gene (reference sequence). The V end was cut by 3 bases, the J end by 6 bases, with 12 bases between. This CDR3 contains 14 residues. CDR3 amino acids: CASSIGGSGQPQHF. In DNA form, the CDR3 reads TGTGCCAGTAGTATCGGGGGGAGCGGTCAGCCCCAGCATTTT.

The CDR3 sequence is CASSLGGFSGNTIYF. The CDR3 DNA sequence: TGTGCCAGCAGCTTAGGCGGGTTCTCTGGAAACACCATATATTTT. The chain uses TRBV7-9 and TRBJ1-3; D remains unclear. The CDR3 has 15 amino acids. Germline V gives CDR1 SEHNR, CDR2 FQNEAQ (reference sequence). The V end was cut by 1 base, the J end by 0 bases, with 7 bases between. The full variable domain, in which reference TRBV7-9 and TRBJ1-3 provide the parts outside the CDR3, is DTGVSQNPRHKITKRGQNVTFRCDPISEHNRLYWYRQTLGQGPEFLTYFQNEAQLEKSRLLSDRFSAERPKGSFSTLEIQRTEQGDSAMYLCASSLGGFSGNTIYFGEGSWLTVV.

V usage is TRBV5-1 and J usage is TRBJ2-1; D perhaps matches TRBD2 (6 bases). V was clipped by 5 bases and J by 0 bases, with 6 bases between them. The germline CDR1 and CDR2 sequences are SGHRS and YFSETQ. CDR3 size: 13 residues. The DNA of the CDR3 is TGCGCCAGCAGGACTAGCTCCTACAATGAGCAGTTCTTC. It specifies CASRTSSYNEQFF.